This is a list of T cell receptor beta chains from one sample in a study of T cell repertoires in cytomegalovirus infection. No antigen is known for these receptors. TCRdb used MiXCR to reprocess the reads, holding one entry per CDR3 protein. The profile shows 830,000 or so distinct CDR3 sequences, approximately 30% of them singletons. Sample: cultured CD8+ T cells from PBMCs, taken from culture after CMV antigen stimulation. These receptor sequences come from a human donor in good health (CMV status not recorded). Some clones in this sample may be carry-over from other donors' samples. CDR3s include the opening cysteine and the closing phenylalanine or tryptophan. A D gene is named only where the DNA matches it firmly. Some rows mark clone size as missing; the rest say once, few, many or name a class of expanded clone.

>.|.|TRBV7-9|TRBJ2-1
CASSLGGAHNEQFF
TGTGCCAGCAGCTTAGGGGGCGCTCACAATGAGCAGTTCTTC
>.|few|TRBV28|TRBJ2-3
CASSFGTVQAASTDTQYF
TGTGCCAGCAGTTTCGGGACCGTTCAGGCTGCGAGCACAGATACGCAGTATTTT
>.|.|TRBV28|TRBJ2-7
CASSLRGYQYEQYF
TGTGCCAGCAGTTTAAGGGGATATCAATACGAGCAGTACTTC
>.|many|TRBV7-6|TRBJ1-6
CASSDQQFGYNSPLHF
TGTGCCAGCAGCGATCAACAGTTCGGCTATAATTCACCCCTCCACTTT
>TRBD1|many|TRBV12-3/TRBV12-4|TRBJ2-4
CASNPGQGKNIQYF
TGTGCCAGCAACCCGGGACAGGGCAAAAACATTCAGTACTTC
>.|.|TRBV4-1|TRBJ1-6
CASSPGAAPLHF
TGCGCCAGCAGCCCGGGGGCGGCACCCCTCCACTTT
>TRBD1|.|TRBV19|TRBJ1-2
CASTTTGGQPYGYTF
TGTGCCAGTACCACTACAGGGGGCCAACCCTATGGCTACACCTTC
>TRBD2|few|TRBV10-3|TRBJ2-1
CAISLGLAGDNTPTYNEQFF
TGTGCCATCAGTCTCGGACTAGCGGGGGATAATACCCCAACCTACAATGAGCAGTTCTTC
>.|many|TRBV11-2|TRBJ2-1
CASSLDGSPSYNEQFF
TGTGCCAGCAGCTTAGATGGCAGTCCCTCCTACAATGAGCAGTTCTTC
>.|.|TRBV7-6|TRBJ2-3
CASSTPGGDTQYF
TGTGCCAGCAGCACCCCAGGAGGAGATACGCAGTATTTT
>TRBD2|.|TRBV7-2|TRBJ2-7
CASSFVAGGQYF
TGTGCCAGCAGCTTTGTAGCGGGGGGACAGTACTTC
>TRBD1|many|TRBV7-2|TRBJ1-1
CASSSAPRTGGGEGLNTEAFF
TGTGCCAGCAGCTCCGCGCCCCGGACAGGGGGTGGCGAGGGTTTGAACACTGAAGCTTTCTTT
>.|.|TRBV7-6|TRBJ2-1
CVSSAEGSNEQFF
TGTGTCAGCAGCGCTGAGGGCTCCAATGAGCAGTTCTTC
>.|many|TRBV7-8|TRBJ1-5
CASSFYVRAFNQPQHF
TGTGCCAGCAGCTTCTACGTGAGGGCGTTCAATCAGCCCCAGCATTTT
>.|.|TRBV24-1|TRBJ2-1
CATSDLQVEQFF
TGTGCCACCAGTGATTTGCAAGTTGAGCAGTTCTTC
>.|.|TRBV10-3|TRBJ2-2
CAISESRDTYTGELFF
TGTGCCATCAGTGAGTCTAGGGACACTTACACCGGGGAGCTGTTTTTT
>.|.|TRBV6-1|TRBJ2-1
CASLRGGPLEQFF
TGTGCCAGCTTAAGAGGAGGGCCTCTCGAGCAGTTCTTC
>.|few|TRBV11-3|TRBJ1-5
CASSPPTAGRRDNQPQHF
TGTGCCAGCAGCCCCCCAACGGCGGGACGACGGGACAATCAGCCCCAGCATTTT
>TRBD1|few|TRBV12-5|TRBJ1-2
CASGLTGAVYGYTF
TGTGCTAGTGGTTTGACAGGGGCGGTCTATGGCTACACCTTC
>.|.|TRBV5-1|TRBJ2-5
CASSSGWGAHETQYF
TGCGCCAGCAGCTCCGGGTGGGGGGCTCACGAGACCCAGTACTTC
>TRBD2|few|TRBV6-1|TRBJ2-7
CASRERTSGYEQYF
TGTGCCAGCAGGGAAAGGACTAGCGGCTACGAGCAGTACTTC
>.|.|TRBV12-3/TRBV12-4|TRBJ2-1
CASSSGIGDEQFF
TGTGCCAGCAGTTCCGGGATAGGGGATGAGCAGTTCTTC
>.|.|TRBV2|TRBJ2-4
CASSDRGLAVNIQYF
TGTGCCAGCAGTGATCGTGGTCTAGCAGTAAACATTCAGTACTTC
>TRBD2|.|TRBV10-1|TRBJ2-2
CASSGTSGGPTNTGELFF
TGCGCCAGCAGTGGGACTAGCGGGGGCCCTACGAACACCGGGGAGCTGTTTTTT
>TRBD1|.|TRBV9|TRBJ1-1
CASSHRGSSTEAFF
TGTGCCAGCTCCCACAGGGGGTCGAGCACTGAAGCTTTCTTT
>.|few|TRBV6-6|TRBJ1-2
CASSRFVGDLSRYGYTF
TGTGCCAGCAGTCGATTCGTTGGGGACCTCTCAAGATATGGCTACACCTTC
>.|many|TRBV6-5|TRBJ2-5
CASSYQLGPRSSQETQYF
TGTGCCAGCAGTTATCAGTTAGGGCCCCGATCGTCCCAAGAGACCCAGTACTTC
>TRBD1|few|TRBV29-1|TRBJ1-3
CSARDSSGNTIYF
TGCAGCGCCCGGGACAGCTCTGGAAACACCATATATTTT
>.|few|TRBV7-6|TRBJ2-2
CASSLPLVYTGELFF
TGTGCCAGCAGCTTACCTTTGGTGTACACCGGGGAGCTGTTTTTT